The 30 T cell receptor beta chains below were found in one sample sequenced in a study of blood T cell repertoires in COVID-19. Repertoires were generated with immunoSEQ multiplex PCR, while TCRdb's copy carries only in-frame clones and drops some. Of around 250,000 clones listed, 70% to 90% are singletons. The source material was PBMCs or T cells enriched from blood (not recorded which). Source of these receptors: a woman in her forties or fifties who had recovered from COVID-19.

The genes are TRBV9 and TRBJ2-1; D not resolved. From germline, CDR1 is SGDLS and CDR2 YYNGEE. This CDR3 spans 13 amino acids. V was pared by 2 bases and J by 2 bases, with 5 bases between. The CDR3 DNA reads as TGTGCCAGCAGCGTGCAGACCTACAATGAGCAGTTCTTC. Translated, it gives CASSVQTYNEQFF.

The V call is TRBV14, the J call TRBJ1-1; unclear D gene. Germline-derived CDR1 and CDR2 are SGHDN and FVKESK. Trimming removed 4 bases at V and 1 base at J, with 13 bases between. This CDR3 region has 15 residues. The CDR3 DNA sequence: TGTGCCAGCAGCCCCCCCCGGAGTCGGAACACTGAAGCTTTCTTT. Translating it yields CASSPPRSRNTEAFF.

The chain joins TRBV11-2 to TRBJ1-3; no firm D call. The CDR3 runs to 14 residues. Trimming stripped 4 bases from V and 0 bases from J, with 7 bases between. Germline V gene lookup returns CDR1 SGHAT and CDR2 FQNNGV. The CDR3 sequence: CASSSRLSGNTIYF. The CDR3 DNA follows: TGTGCCAGCAGCTCCCGTCTCTCTGGAAACACCATATATTTT.

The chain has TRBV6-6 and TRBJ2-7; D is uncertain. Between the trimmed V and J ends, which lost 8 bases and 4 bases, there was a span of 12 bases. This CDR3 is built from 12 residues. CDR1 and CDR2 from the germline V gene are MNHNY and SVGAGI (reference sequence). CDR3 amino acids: CASSTYSYEQYF. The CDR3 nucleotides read TGTGCCAGCTCAACGTACTCATACGAGCAGTACTTC.

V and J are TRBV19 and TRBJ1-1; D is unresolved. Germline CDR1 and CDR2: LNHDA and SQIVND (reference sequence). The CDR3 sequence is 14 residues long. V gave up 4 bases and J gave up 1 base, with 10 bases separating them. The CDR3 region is CASSRYSGNTEAFF. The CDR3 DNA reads TGTGCCAGTAGTAGGTACAGCGGGAACACTGAAGCTTTCTTT.

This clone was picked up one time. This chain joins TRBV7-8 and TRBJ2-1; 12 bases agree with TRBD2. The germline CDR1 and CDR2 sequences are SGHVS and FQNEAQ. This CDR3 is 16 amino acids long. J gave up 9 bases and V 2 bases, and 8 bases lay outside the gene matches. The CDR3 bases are TGTGCCAGCAGCTTAATCCTAGCGGGAGGGCCCCCTGAGCAGTTCTTC. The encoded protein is CASSLILAGGPPEQFF.

The CDR3 region has the DNA TGTGCCAGCAGCTTGGTCGCGTCGGGCGAGCAGTACTTC. It yields the protein CASSLVASGEQYF. The chain combines TRBV5-4 with TRBJ2-7, with D hard to call. Germline V gene lookup returns CDR1 SGHNT and CDR2 YYREEE (reference sequence). Trimming took 0 bases from V and 6 from J, leaving 10 bases between them. The CDR3 runs 13 residues.

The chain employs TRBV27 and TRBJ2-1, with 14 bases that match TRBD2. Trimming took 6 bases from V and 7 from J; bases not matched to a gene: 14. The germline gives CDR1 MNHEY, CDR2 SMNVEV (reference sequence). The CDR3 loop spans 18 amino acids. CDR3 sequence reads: CASSAGTSGSRWENEQFF. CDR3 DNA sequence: TGTGCCAGCAGCGCGGGGACTAGCGGGAGTCGTTGGGAAAATGAGCAGTTCTTC.

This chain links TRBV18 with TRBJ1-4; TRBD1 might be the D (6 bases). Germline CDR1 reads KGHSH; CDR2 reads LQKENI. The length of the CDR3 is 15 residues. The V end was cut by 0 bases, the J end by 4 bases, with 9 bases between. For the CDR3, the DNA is TGTGCCAGCTCACCACCAGGGACACGTAATGAAAAACTGTTTTTT. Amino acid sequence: CASSPPGTRNEKLFF. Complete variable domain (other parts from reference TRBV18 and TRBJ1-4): NAGVMQNPRHLVRRRGQEARLRCSPMKGHSHVYWYRQLPEEGLKFMVYLQKENIIDESGMPKERFSAEFPKEGPSILRIQQVVRGDSAAYFCASSPPGTRNEKLFFGSGTQLSVL.

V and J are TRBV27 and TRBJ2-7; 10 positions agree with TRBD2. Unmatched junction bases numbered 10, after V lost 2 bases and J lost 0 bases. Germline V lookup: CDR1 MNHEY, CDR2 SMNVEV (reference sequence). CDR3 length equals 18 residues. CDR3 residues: CASSLVTPLAGTSYEQYF. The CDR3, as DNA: TGTGCCAGCAGTTTAGTTACCCCACTAGCGGGGACCTCCTACGAGCAGTACTTC.

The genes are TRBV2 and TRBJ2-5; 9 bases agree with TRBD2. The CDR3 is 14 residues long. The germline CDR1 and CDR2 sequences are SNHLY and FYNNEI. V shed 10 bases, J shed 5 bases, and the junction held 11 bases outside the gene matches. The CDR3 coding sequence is TGTGCCAACAAACGTCGGACTAGCGAGGAGACCCAGTACTTC. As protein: CANKRRTSEETQYF.

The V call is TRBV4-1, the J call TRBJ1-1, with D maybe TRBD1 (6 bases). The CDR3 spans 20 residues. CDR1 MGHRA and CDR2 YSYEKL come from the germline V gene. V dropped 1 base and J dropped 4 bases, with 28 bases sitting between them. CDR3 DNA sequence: TGCGCCAGCAGCCAAGGTAAGCTGTCGGGGGGCGTATATCCGTTCACTGAAGCTTTCTTT. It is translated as CASSQGKLSGGVYPFTEAFF.

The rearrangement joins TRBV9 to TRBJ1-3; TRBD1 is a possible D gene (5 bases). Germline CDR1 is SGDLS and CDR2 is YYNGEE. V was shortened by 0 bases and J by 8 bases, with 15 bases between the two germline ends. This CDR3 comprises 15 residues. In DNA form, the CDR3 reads TGTGCCAGCAGCGTAGCTCTCGACAGATGGGACACCATATATTTT. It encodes CASSVALDRWDTIYF.

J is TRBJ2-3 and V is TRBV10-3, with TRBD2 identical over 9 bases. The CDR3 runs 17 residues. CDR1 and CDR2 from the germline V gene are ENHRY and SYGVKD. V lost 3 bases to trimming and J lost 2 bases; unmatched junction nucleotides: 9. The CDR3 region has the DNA TGTGCCATCAGTGAACCCGGTCGACTAGCGGACACAGATACGCAGTATTTT. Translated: CAISEPGRLADTDTQYF.

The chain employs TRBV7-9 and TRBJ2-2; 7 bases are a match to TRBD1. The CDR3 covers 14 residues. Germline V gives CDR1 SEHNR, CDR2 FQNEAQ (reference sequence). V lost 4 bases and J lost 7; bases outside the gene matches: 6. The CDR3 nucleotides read TGTGCCAGCAGCTCGACAGGGTTGGGCGGGGAGCTGTTTTTT. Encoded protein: CASSSTGLGGELFF.

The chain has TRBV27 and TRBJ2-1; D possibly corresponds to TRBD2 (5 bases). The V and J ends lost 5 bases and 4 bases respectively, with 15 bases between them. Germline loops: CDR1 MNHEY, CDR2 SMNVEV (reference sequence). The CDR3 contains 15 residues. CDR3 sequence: CASSPSTGVYNEQFF. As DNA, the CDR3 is TGTGCCAGCAGTCCCTCAACCGGGGTATACAATGAGCAGTTCTTC.

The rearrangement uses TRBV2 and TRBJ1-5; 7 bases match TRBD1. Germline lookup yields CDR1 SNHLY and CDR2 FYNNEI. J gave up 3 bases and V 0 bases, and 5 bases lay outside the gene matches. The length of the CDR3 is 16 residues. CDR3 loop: CASSEAGTVDNQPQHF. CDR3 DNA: TGTGCCAGCAGTGAAGCCGGGACAGTGGACAATCAGCCCCAGCATTTT.

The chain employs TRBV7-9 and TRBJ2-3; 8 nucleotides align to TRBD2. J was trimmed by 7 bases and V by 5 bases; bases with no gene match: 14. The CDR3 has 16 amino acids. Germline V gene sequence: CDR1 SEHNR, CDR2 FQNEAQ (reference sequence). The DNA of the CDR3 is TGTGCCAGCAGCCCCTCGAATAGCGGGATGGGGAATACGCAGTATTTT. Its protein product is CASSPSNSGMGNTQYF.

The CDR3 region has the DNA TGCGCCAGCAGCCTGAGGGTTTTGGGAGATACGCAGTATTTT. Amino acids: CASSLRVLGDTQYF. The chain joins TRBV4-3 to TRBJ2-3, with D perhaps matching TRBD2 (5 bases). The CDR3 has 14 amino acids. V gave up 4 bases and J gave up 5 bases, with 13 bases separating them. Germline V lookup: CDR1 LGHNA, CDR2 YSLEER.

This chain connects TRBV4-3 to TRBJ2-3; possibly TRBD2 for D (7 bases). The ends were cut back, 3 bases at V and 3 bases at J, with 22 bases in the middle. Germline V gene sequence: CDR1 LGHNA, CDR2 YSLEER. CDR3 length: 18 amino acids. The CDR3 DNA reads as TGCGCCAGCAGCCAGTCTATGAAGGGGGGAGGGTGGACAGATACGCAGTATTTT. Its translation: CASSQSMKGGGWTDTQYF.

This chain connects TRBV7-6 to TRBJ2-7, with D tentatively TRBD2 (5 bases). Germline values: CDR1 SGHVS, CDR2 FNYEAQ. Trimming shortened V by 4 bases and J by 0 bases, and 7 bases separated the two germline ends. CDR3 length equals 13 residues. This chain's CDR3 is CASSSRDSYEQYF. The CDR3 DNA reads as TGTGCCAGCAGCTCGAGGGACTCCTACGAGCAGTACTTC.

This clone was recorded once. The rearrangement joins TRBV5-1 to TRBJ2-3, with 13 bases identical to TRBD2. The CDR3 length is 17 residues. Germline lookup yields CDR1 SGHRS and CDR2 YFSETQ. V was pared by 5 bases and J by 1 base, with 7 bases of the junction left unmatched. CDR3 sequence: CASRQLAGGGGTDTQYF. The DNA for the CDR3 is TGCGCCAGCAGGCAACTAGCGGGAGGGGGCGGCACAGATACGCAGTATTTT.

DNA for the CDR3: TGCGCCAGCAGCTTCCGACAGGGGGTCACCGGGGAGCTGTTTTTT. It yields the protein CASSFRQGVTGELFF. The chain uses TRBV4-1 and TRBJ2-2; 9 bases agree with TRBD1. CDR3 size: 15 residues. The V segment lost 5 bases and the J segment 4 bases; nucleotides outside the gene matches: 5. Germline V gene lookup returns CDR1 MGHRA and CDR2 YSYEKL.

As DNA, the CDR3 is TGTGCCAGCAGCTACGACAGGGCTTCGGAGACCCAGTACTTC. It specifies CASSYDRASETQYF. J is TRBJ2-5 and V is TRBV11-2, with TRBD1 matching 7 bases. The CDR3 length is 14 residues. CDR1 is SGHAT and CDR2 is FQNNGV in the germline V gene. The V gene end was trimmed by 4 bases and the J gene end by 5 bases; junction bases not matched to a gene: 7.

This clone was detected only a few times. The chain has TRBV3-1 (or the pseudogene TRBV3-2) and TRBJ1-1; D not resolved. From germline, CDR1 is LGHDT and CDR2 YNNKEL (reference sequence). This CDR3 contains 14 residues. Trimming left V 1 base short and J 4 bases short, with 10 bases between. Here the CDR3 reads CASSQVRRSTEAFF. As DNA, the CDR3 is TGTGCCAGCAGCCAAGTTCGGCGGTCCACTGAAGCTTTCTTT.

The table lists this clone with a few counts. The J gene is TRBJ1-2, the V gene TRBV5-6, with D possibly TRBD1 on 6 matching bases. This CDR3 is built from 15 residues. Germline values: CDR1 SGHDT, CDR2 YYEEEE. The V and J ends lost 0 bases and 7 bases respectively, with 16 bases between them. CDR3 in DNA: TGTGCCAGCAGCTTGGCCCACAGGGAGAAAGGTGGCTACACCTTC. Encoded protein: CASSLAHREKGGYTF.

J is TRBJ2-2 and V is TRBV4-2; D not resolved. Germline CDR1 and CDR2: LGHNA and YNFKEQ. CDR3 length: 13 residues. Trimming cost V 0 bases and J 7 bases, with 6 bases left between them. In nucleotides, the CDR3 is TGTGCCAGCAGCCAAGATGAGTACGGGGAGCTGTTTTTT. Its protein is CASSQDEYGELFF.

The CDR3 is CASRPSGGSGNTIYF. CDR3 DNA sequence: TGTGCCAGCAGACCTTCAGGGGGCTCTGGAAACACCATATATTTT. The rearrangement uses TRBV6-2 or TRBV6-3 and TRBJ1-3; 7 positions match TRBD1. Trimming took 6 bases from V and 0 from J; bases not matched to a gene: 5. Per germline, CDR1 MNHEY and CDR2 SVGEGT. This CDR3 is 15 amino acids long.

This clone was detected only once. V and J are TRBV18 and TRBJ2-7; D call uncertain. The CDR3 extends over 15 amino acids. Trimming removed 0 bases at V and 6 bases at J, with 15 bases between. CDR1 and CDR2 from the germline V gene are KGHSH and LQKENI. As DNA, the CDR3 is TGTGCCAGCTCACCACCGATGACCGCTACGGGCGAGCAGTACTTC. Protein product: CASSPPMTATGEQYF.

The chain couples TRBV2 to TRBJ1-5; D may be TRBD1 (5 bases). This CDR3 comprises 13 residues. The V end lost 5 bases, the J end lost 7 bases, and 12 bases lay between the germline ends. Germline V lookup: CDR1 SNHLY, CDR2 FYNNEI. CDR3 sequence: CASSIRGRQPQHF. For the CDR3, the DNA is TGTGCCAGCAGTATAAGGGGAAGACAGCCCCAGCATTTT. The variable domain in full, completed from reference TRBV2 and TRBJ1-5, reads EPEVTQTPSHQVTQMGQEVILRCVPISNHLYFYWYRQILGQKVEFLVSFYNNEISEKSEIFDDQFSVERPDGSNFTLKIRSTKLEDSAMYFCASSIRGRQPQHFGDGTRLSIL.